The sequence of this T cell receptor beta chain was determined in a study of siplizumab effects on memory and regulatory T cells. Study results and limitations: Major contributors to the alloresponse seemed to be naive T cells, which also appeared more diverse than memory cells. A small minority of alloreactive clones were mapped to unstimulated subsets.

The V segment lost 4 bases and the J segment 2 bases; nucleotides outside the gene matches: 8. CDR1 MDHEN and CDR2 SYDVKM come from the germline V gene. The CDR3 spans 16 residues. Assay used: immunoSEQ multiplex PCR; TCRdb lists only in-frame clones, some missing. The repertoire holds some 100,000 clones, with about 93% as singletons. This clone was observed a single time. Its antigen is undetermined. This chain connects TRBV28 to TRBJ1-3; 7 nucleotides line up with TRBD1. The sequence came from a human donor in good health. The material sequenced was Tregs sorted from blood. The CDR3 DNA reads TGTGCCAGCAGTTCCCACAGGGGAACACCTGGAAACACCATATATTTT. Amino acids: CASSSHRGTPGNTIYF.